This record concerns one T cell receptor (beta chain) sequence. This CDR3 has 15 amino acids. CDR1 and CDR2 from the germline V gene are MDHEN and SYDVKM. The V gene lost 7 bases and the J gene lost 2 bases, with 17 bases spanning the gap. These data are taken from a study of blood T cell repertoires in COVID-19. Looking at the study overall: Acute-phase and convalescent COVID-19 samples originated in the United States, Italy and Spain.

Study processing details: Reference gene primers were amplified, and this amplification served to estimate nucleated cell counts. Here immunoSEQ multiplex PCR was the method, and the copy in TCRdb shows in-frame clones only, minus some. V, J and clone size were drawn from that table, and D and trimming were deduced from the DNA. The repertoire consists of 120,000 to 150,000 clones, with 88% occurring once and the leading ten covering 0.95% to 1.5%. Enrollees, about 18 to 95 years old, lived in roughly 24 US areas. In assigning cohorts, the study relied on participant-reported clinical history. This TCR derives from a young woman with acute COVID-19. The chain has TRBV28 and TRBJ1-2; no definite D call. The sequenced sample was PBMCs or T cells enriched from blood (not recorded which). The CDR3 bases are TGTGCCAGCAACGAAGAGGGAGGCCCAAACTATGGCTACACCTTC. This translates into CASNEEGGPNYGYTF.